This entry features one T cell receptor beta chain sequence. Its antigen is still unknown. Sequence at one end of the junction differs from germline and may be a read error. These data are taken from a study of tumor-infiltrating lymphocytes in primary liver carcinoma (TCRdb year 2017). With respect to the entire study: Of the five patients (three men and two women, aged 30 to 69 years), four had hepatocellular carcinoma and one had combined HCC and intrahepatic cholangiocarcinoma. The five patients had tumors of stage T1-T3 N0M0, with maximum diameters ranging from roughly 4.2 to 11 cm. Each sample produced roughly 3.65 to 8 million productive TCRbeta reads, and read depth showed no significant difference between tissue types. TCRbeta repertoire sequencing, expression microarrays and whole-exome sequencing were combined in the study across five regions of each liver tumor, with adjacent normal tissue and blood also included. A total of some 35 specimens from 5 patients underwent TCRbeta repertoire sequencing, comprising some 25 tumor regions, 5 adjacent noncancerous liver tissues and 5 peripheral blood samples. To link TCRbeta repertoire diversity with the local molecular phenotype, the approximately 23 tumor region samples were profiled using Agilent mRNA microarrays. Reproducibility between technical replicate repertoires was high, with correlation coefficients above 0.95 and mean shared-clone rates roughly 0.87. Paper-wide results and their limitations: Since the samples were bulk and unsorted, there was no way to compare CD4+ and CD8+ T cell repertoires. Only a few patients were included in the study, and the authors note that the findings should be validated in a larger study. Because only the TCR beta chain was sequenced and unpaired alpha chains were not captured, true repertoire diversity is likely underestimated. Consistent with antigen-driven expansion, pairs of tumor regions showed higher repertoire overlap (mean around 36%) than either tumor-adjacent pairs (approximately 17%) or tumor-blood pairs (about 15%). The top 250 clones accounted for a significantly greater share of the repertoire in tumors than in blood (p = 0.039). Only about 7-25% of top clones were present in all five regions of a tumor, suggesting spatial heterogeneity of tumor-infiltrating T cells.

Without any cell sorting, total RNA and DNA were extracted together from around 18-30 mg of bulk tissue using the AllPrep DNA/RNA mini kit. Roughly 5 patients with histopathologically diagnosed primary liver carcinoma underwent surgical resection in China between 2015 and March 2016. At the time of sampling, the patients had chronic HBV infection and had not received any treatment. Five spatially separated regions were sampled from each tumor: the superior, inferior, left-lateral and right-lateral poles, plus the tumor centre. More than 90% viable tumor cells were found by histology in every tumor sample. Pieces of fresh tumor and adjacent tissue were cut in half, with one half kept in RNAlater at -80 degrees C and the other half sent for histology. A constant-region primer and ProtoScript II reverse transcriptase were used to reverse-transcribe TCRbeta-specific cDNA from roughly 0.55 ug total RNA. Three nested multiplex PCR rounds, following a slightly modified ARM-PCR procedure, were used to build the TCRbeta libraries. Sample barcodes and Illumina adapters were added in a final 25-cycle PCR with Deep VentR polymerase. Before sequencing, amplicons of 200-500 bp were purified from gel using a QIAquick gel extraction kit. TCRbeta amplicons were sequenced on an Illumina HiSeq 2500 with 250-bp paired-end reads. The authors' analysis ran thus. Reads were quality-trimmed with Trimmomatic v0.33, and paired reads were merged with FLASH v1.2.11 to recover full CDR3 sequences. V, D and J germline segments were assigned to the rearranged TCRbeta sequences using MiGEC v1.2.1b. Clonotype statistics and Shannon-Wiener diversity indices were calculated with VDJtools v1.0.0. To cut down on sampling bias, every analysis after diversity analysis relied on just the 250 most abundant clonotypes from each sample. The raw public data were reprocessed by TCRdb itself: fastp quality trimming at Q25, MiXCR clonotype calling, in-frame beta chains only. Each entry is one CDR3 protein sequence, shown with its most common DNA and genes. The V and J calls reflect TCRdb's pipeline rather than the authors' work. The sample table holds 50,000 to 70,000 distinct CDR3 sequences, of which over 65% were seen once. The biggest ten clones account for roughly three fifths of the sample.

This receptor was identified in a man in his forties with primary liver carcinoma and hepatitis B virus infection. The sequencing input was liver tumor tissue from sampling region 2. Taken with the paper, the label for cell subset or site translates to: tumor region T2, inferior pole.

The encoded CDR3 is CASRGQVEVEIQCF. The DNA reads TGTGCCAGCAGAGGACAGGTGGAGGTGGAGATCCAGTGCTTC. The chain is assembled from TRBV11-1 and TRBJ2-5; 7 middle bases align to TRBD1. CDR1 is given as SGHAT and CDR2 as FQDESV, both from the germline V gene (reference sequence). The CDR3 measures 14 amino acids from cysteine to phenylalanine. Only the CDR3 part of the read is kept: 42 bases, read in frame from the first base. Joined to the reference TRBV11-1 and TRBJ2-5 proteins, this CDR3 gives the full variable domain: EAEVAQSPRYKITEKSQAVAFWCDPISGHATLYWYRQILGQGPELLVQFQDESVVDDSQLPKDRFSAERLKGVDSTLKIQPAELGDSAMYLCASRGQVEVEIQCFGPGTRLLVL.